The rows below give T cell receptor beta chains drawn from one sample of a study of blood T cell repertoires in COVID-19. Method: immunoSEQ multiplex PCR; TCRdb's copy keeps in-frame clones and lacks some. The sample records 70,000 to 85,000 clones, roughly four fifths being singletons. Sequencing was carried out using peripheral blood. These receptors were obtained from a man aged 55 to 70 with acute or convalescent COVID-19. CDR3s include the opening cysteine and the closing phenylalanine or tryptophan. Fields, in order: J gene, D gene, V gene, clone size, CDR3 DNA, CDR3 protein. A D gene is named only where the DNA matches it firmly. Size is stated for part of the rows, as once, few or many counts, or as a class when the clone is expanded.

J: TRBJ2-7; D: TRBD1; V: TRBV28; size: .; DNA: TGTGCCAGCAGTTTAGTGGGACAGACCTACGAGCAGTACTTC; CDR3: CASSLVGQTYEQYF
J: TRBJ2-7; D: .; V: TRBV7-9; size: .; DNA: TGTGCCAGCAGCACACTAGACCGCGAGCAGTACTTC; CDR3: CASSTLDREQYF
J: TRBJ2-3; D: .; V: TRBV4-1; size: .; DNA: TGCGCCAGCAGCCAAGACGCCGCGGGGACTAGCACAGATACGCAGTATTTT; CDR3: CASSQDAAGTSTDTQYF
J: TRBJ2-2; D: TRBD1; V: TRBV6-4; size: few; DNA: TGTGCCAGCCGCCCCGGGACAGGGAACACCGGGGAGCTGTTTTTT; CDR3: CASRPGTGNTGELFF
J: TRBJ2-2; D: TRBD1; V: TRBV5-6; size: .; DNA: TGTACCAGCAGCTGGGGGACAGGGAACACCGGGGAGCTGTTTTTT; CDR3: CTSSWGTGNTGELFF
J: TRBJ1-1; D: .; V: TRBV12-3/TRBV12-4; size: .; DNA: TGTGCCAGCAGTTCGGGGGGGAACACTGAAGCTTTCTTT; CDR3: CASSSGGNTEAFF
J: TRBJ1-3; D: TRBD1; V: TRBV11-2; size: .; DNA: TGTGCCAGCAGCTTACGGACAGGGGGGCCCATTGGAAACACCATATATTTT; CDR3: CASSLRTGGPIGNTIYF
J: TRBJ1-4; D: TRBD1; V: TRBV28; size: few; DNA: TGTGCCAGCGTGGGACAGGGGAATGAAAAACTGTTTTTT; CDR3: CASVGQGNEKLFF
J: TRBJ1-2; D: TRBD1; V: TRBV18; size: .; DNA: TGTGCCAGCTCACCCCAGGGGGGCGGCAGCTATGGCTACACCTTC; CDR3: CASSPQGGGSYGYTF
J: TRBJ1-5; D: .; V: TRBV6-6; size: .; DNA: TGTGCCAGCAGCTCAGGGGCCAACAATCAGCCCCAGCATTTT; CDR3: CASSSGANNQPQHF
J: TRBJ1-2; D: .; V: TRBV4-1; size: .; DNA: TGCGCCAGCAGCCAAGCACAGGGTGGGTATGGCTACACCTTC; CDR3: CASSQAQGGYGYTF
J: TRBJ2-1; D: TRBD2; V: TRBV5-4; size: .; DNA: TGTGCCAGCAGCTTGGAGGGCGAGACTAGCGGTTACAATGAGCAGTTCTTC; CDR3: CASSLEGETSGYNEQFF
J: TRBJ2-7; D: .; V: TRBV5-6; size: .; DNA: TGTGCCAGCAGCCTCCGGGCGGGTGGGTACGAGCAGTACTTC; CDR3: CASSLRAGGYEQYF
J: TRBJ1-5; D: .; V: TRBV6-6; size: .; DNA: TGTGCCAGCAGTTACGACGACACTCTACAGCCCCAGCATTTT; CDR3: CASSYDDTLQPQHF
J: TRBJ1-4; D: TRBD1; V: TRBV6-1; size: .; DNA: TGTGCCAGCTCAAAGACAGGGTATGAAAAACTGTTTTTT; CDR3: CASSKTGYEKLFF
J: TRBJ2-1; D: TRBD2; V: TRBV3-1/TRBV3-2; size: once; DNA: TGTGCCAGCAGCCTCGGGACGGGGGGTAGGTCCTACAATGAGCAGTTCTTC; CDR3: CASSLGTGGRSYNEQFF
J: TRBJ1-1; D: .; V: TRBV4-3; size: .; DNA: TGCGCCAGCAGCTCCTCAGTGAACACTGAAGCTTTCTTT; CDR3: CASSSSVNTEAFF
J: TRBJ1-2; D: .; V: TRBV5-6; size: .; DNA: TGTGCCAGCAGCTTGGGGTCAGGGCCTGGCTACACCTTC; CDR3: CASSLGSGPGYTF
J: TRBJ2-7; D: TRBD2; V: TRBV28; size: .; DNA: TGTGCCAGCAGTTTTGGTAGCGGGGGCTCCTACGAGCAGTACTTC; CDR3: CASSFGSGGSYEQYF
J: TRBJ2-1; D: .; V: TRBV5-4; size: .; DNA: TGTGCCAGCAGCGGGATGGAGGGTTTGGAGCAGTTCTTC; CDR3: CASSGMEGLEQFF
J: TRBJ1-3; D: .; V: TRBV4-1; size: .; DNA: TGCGCCAGCAGCCAAGATAAGGTCGGGTCTGGAAACACCATATATTTT; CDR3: CASSQDKVGSGNTIYF
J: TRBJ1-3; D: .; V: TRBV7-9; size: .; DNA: TGTGCCAGCAGCCCAAGTCGGGGAAACACCATATATTTT; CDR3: CASSPSRGNTIYF
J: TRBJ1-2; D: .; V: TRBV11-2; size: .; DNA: TGTGCCAGCAGCCCCATAGCTAACTATGGCTACACCTTC; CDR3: CASSPIANYGYTF
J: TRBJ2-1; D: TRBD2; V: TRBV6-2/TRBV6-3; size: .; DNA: TGTGCCAGCAGCACTAGCGGGAGAGTTCGGTATGAGCAGTTCTTC; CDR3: CASSTSGRVRYEQFF
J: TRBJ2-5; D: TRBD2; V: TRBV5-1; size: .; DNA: TGCGCCAGCAGCTTGCTCCCGGGACTAGCGGGGGGCTGGGAGACCCAGTACTTC; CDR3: CASSLLPGLAGGWETQYF
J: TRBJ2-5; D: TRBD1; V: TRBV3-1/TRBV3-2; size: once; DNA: TGTGCCAGCAGCCAAGTAGGGGGACAGCGAGAGACCCAGTACTTC; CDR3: CASSQVGGQRETQYF
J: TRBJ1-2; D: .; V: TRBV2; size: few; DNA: TGTGCCAGCAATCAACAGGGCGGCTATGGCTACACCTTC; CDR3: CASNQQGGYGYTF
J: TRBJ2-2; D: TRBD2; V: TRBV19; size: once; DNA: TGTGCCAGTAGTATGGGACTAGCGGGAGATGGCGCCGGGGAGCTGTTTTTT; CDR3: CASSMGLAGDGAGELFF
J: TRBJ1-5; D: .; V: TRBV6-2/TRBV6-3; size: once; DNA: TGTGCCAGCAGCCTAGACCCTGGACACCTCAATCAGCCCCAGCATTTT; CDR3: CASSLDPGHLNQPQHF
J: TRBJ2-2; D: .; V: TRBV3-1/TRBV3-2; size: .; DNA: TGTGCCAGCAGCCGGGGCCAGGGAGGCACCGGGGAGCTGTTTTTT; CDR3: CASSRGQGGTGELFF
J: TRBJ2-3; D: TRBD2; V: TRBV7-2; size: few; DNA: TGTGCCAGCAGGGAAGCGGGGGGCAGCTCAGATACGCAGTATTTT; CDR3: CASREAGGSSDTQYF
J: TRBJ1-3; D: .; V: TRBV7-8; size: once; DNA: TGTGCCAGCAGCCCCGAAGGGGCACCTGGAAACACCATATATTTT; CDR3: CASSPEGAPGNTIYF
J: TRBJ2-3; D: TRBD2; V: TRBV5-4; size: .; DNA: TGTGCCAGCAGCGAGACTAGCGGGAGGAGGGCAGATACGCAGTATTTT; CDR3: CASSETSGRRADTQYF
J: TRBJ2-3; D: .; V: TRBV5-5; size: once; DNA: TGTGCCAGCAGCTTGGACGAGTCAGATACGCAGTATTTT; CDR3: CASSLDESDTQYF
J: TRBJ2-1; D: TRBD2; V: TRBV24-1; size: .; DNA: TGTGCCACCAGTGATTCCCCAAGCCTCACTAGCGGGAGGATGAATGAGCAGTTCTTC; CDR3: CATSDSPSLTSGRMNEQFF
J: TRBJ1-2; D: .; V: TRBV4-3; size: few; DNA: TGCGCCAGCAGCCAAGACGACAGGACTAACTATGGCTACACCTTC; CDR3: CASSQDDRTNYGYTF
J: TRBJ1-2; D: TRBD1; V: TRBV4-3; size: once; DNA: TGCGCCAGCAGCCAAGATAGGAACAGGGGAAATGGCTACACCTTC; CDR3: CASSQDRNRGNGYTF
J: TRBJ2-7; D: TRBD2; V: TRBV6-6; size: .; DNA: TGTGCCAGCACTGGAGCGGGAGGGTCGATCTACGAGCAGTACTTC; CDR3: CASTGAGGSIYEQYF
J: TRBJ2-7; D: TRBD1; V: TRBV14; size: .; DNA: TGTGCCAGCACCCCAGGGGGACAGGGGGCTATCGAGCAGTACTTC; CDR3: CASTPGGQGAIEQYF
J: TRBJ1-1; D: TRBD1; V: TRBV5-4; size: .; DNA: TGTGCCAGCTCGGACAGGGTGGGCACTGAAGCTTTCTTT; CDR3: CASSDRVGTEAFF
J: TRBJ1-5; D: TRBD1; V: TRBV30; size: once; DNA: TGTGCCTGGAGGGCAACCACACAGGGGGATTATCAGCCCCAGCATTTT; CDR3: CAWRATTQGDYQPQHF
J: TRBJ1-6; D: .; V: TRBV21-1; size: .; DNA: TGTGCCAGCACCTTTACAGGCCGTTTGTATAATTCACCCCTCCACTTT; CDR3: CASTFTGRLYNSPLHF
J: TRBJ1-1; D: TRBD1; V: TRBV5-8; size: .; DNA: TGTGCCAGCAGCCCAACAGGGGGGAGAGGCCGAAACACTGAAGCTTTCTTT; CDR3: CASSPTGGRGRNTEAFF
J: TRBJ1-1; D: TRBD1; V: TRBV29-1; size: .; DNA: TGCAGCGTGTACGGACAGGGGTTGAACACTGAAGCTTTCTTT; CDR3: CSVYGQGLNTEAFF
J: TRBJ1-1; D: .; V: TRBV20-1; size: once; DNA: TGCAGTGCTGGTGTTGAGGACACTGAAGCTTTCTTT; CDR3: CSAGVEDTEAFF
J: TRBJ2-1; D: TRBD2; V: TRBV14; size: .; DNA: TGTGCCAGCAGCCGTCTGACTAGCGGGGGGTCCTGGGATGAGCAGTTCTTC; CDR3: CASSRLTSGGSWDEQFF
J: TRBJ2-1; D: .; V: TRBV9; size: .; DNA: TGTGCCAGCAGCGTGGGGGCCCGCAATGAGCAGTTCTTC; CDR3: CASSVGARNEQFF
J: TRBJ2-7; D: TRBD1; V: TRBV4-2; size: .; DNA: TGTGCCAGCAGCCAAGATGGGGACAGGACCTCCTACGAGCAGTACTTC; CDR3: CASSQDGDRTSYEQYF
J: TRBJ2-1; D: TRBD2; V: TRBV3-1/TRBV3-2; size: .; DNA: TGTGCCAGCAGCGGCAGGGAGGGTAGTGAGCAGTTCTTC; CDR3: CASSGREGSEQFF
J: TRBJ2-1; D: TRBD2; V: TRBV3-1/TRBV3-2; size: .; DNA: TGTGCCAGCAGCCGCTCGGGAGGGGGGATAGGTGAGCAGTTCTTC; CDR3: CASSRSGGGIGEQFF
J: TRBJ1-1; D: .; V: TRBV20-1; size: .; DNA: TGCAGTGCTAGAGGACAGGCGAGAGCTTTCTTT; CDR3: CSARGQARAFF
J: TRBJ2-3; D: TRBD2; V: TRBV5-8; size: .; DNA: TGTGCCAGCAGCTTGGCAAGTAGCGGGGGGCAACGCACAGATACGCAGTATTTT; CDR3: CASSLASSGGQRTDTQYF
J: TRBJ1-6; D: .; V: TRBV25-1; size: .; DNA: TGTGCCAGCAGTCCACCGGGACAATTTAATTCACCCCTCCACTTT; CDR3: CASSPPGQFNSPLHF
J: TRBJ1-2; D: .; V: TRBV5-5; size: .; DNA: TGTGCCAGCAGCCCCGGGGGGGTCCAAGGCTACACCTTC; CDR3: CASSPGGVQGYTF
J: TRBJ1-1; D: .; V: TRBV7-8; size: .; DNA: TGTGCCAGCAGCTTAGGGGCAGGGTGGGCGAGTGAAGCTTTCTTT; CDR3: CASSLGAGWASEAFF
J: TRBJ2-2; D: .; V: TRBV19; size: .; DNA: TGTGCCAGTAGTGCATTAGGGGGAAGGTACACCGGGGAGCTGTTTTTT; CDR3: CASSALGGRYTGELFF
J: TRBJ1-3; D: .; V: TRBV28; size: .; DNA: TGTGCCAGCAGTTCGGGACAAAACAGGGACACCATATATTTT; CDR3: CASSSGQNRDTIYF
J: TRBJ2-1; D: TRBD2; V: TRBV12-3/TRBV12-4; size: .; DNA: TGTGCCAGCACCCCGGGACTAGCCAATGAGCAGTTCTTC; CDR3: CASTPGLANEQFF
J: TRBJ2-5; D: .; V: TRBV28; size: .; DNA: TGTGCCAGCAGCCCCCCCGGGCGGAGGCAAGAGACCCAGTACTTC; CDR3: CASSPPGRRQETQYF